This TCR beta chain was sequenced in a study of beta chain features in type 1 diabetes. Regarding the study as a whole: PCR might favor shorter templates, equally in patients and controls. Type 1 diabetes patients showed a moderate but significant shortening of TCRB CDR3s in all four CD4+ subsets.

CD4+ naive, central memory, regulatory and stem cell-like memory cells were sorted via CD45RO/CCR7/CD25/CD127/CD95/CD27. Sequencing targeted expressed TCRB transcripts, as all isolated RNA had been reverse transcribed. Each sample of naive, central memory or regulatory T cells had, on average, roughly 3.5 million reads. Profiling relied on immunoSEQ multiplex PCR, and the TCRdb table lists in-frame clones only, not all of them. The data contain some 280,000 clones, 14% of them singletons. This clone has a handful of counts. Its specificity is not known. The CDR3 consists of 17 residues. The V and J ends lost 5 bases and 2 bases, in that order; junction bases with no gene match: 9. Germline V lookup: CDR1 MDHEN, CDR2 SYDVKM.

J is TRBJ2-6 and V is TRBV28; 7 nucleotides line up with TRBD1. This clonotype was obtained from a man aged 25-45 years with type 1 diabetes. Sequencing input: naive CD4+ T cells from blood. CDR3 DNA sequence: TGTGCCAGCAGTCCCCGGACAGGCCAGCCTGGGGCCAACGTCCTGACTTTC. Protein product: CASSPRTGQPGANVLTF.